This T cell receptor beta chain emerged from a study of T cell clonality in common variable immunodeficiency. Study-level findings and limits: CVID patient heterogeneity limited repertoire-clinical complication correlations. Compared with healthy controls, CVID subjects showed increased TCRbeta clonality, mostly in about a third. Fewer deletions and N-nucleotide insertions were reportedly seen in common variable immunodeficiency TCR beta sequences.

Data came from immunoSEQ multiplex PCR; TCRdb stores just in-frame clones and leaves some out. This repertoire holds approximately 21,000 clones, and none appear only once. The CDR3 is 17 amino acids. Germline-derived CDR1 and CDR2 are MNHEY and SVGEGT. V lost 2 bases and J lost 3; bases outside the gene matches: 2. This clone appeared a few times. Its antigen remains unidentified. The read falls 3 residues short of the CDR3 end, and the missing part is taken from the germline J gene. The receptor was derived from a human donor with common variable immunodeficiency. The chain employs TRBV6-2 or TRBV6-3 and TRBJ2-1, with 15 bases fitting TRBD2. The sample taken for sequencing was peripheral blood mononuclear cells. The covered CDR3 bases are TGTGCCAGCAGTTACGGGACTAGCGGGGGGATCTACAATGAG. This encodes CASSYGTSGGIYNE. The entire CDR3 is CASSYGTSGGIYNEQFF.